The 16 T cell receptor beta chains below come from one sample, sequenced in a study of control samples from healthy donors and cancer patients. Here immunoSEQ multiplex PCR was the method, and the copy in TCRdb shows in-frame clones only, minus some. The table records 95,000 to 150,000 clones, 87% of them present only once. The sample comprised blood. Receptor source: a man aged 35 to 55 in good health.

The rearrangement joins TRBV4-3 to TRBJ1-2, with D unclear. This CDR3 is built from 15 residues. Trimming removed 0 bases at V and 1 base at J, with 9 bases between. Germline CDR1 is LGHNA and CDR2 is YSLEER. CDR3 amino acids: CASSQDWVVNYGYTF. The CDR3 nucleotides are TGCGCCAGCAGCCAAGATTGGGTTGTTAACTATGGCTACACCTTC.

This chain uses TRBV27 with TRBJ1-1; 7 positions match TRBD1. V dropped 5 bases and J dropped 1; count of bases not matched to a gene: 10. The CDR3 sequence is 16 residues long. Germline V gene data show CDR1 as MNHEY and CDR2 as SMNVEV (reference sequence). CDR3 protein: CASSPIRGQRNTEAFF. The CDR3, as DNA: TGTGCCAGCAGTCCCATCAGGGGACAGCGGAACACTGAAGCTTTCTTT.

The chain is built from TRBV25-1 and TRBJ2-5; 7 nucleotides align to TRBD1. CDR1 MGHDK and CDR2 SYGVNS come from the germline V gene. This CDR3 comprises 15 residues. V lost 3 bases, J lost 7 bases, and 11 bases stayed unmatched. The CDR3 reads CASSDDRELTRTQYF. The CDR3 DNA reads as TGTGCCAGCAGTGATGACAGGGAGCTCACGAGGACCCAGTACTTC.

V usage is TRBV7-2 and J usage is TRBJ2-3, with D perhaps matching TRBD2 (6 bases). The V gene's germline CDR1 is SGHTA and CDR2 FQGNSA. V gave up 5 bases and J gave up 0 bases, with 18 bases separating them. The CDR3 spans 17 residues. The CDR3 here is CASSKRWGGGSTDTQYF. The CDR3 DNA reads TGTGCCAGCAGCAAACGGTGGGGAGGAGGTAGCACAGATACGCAGTATTTT. Full variable domain (remainder filled in from reference TRBV7-2 and TRBJ2-3): GAGVSQSPSNKVTEKGKDVELRCDPISGHTALYWYRQSLGQGLEFLIYFQGNSAPDKSGLPSDRFSAERTGGSVSTLTIQRTQQEDSAVYLCASSKRWGGGSTDTQYFGPGTRLTVL.

The chain links TRBV2 to TRBJ1-6; D is unresolved. The CDR3 covers 12 residues. CDR1 and CDR2 (germline): SNHLY, FYNNEI. The germline V and J ends were trimmed by 11 bases and 8 bases, with 13 bases remaining between them. The CDR3, as DNA: TGTGCCTGCGTTGGGGAATATTCACCCCTCCACTTT. The encoded protein is CACVGEYSPLHF.

This clone was counted once. The V gene is TRBV13, the J gene TRBJ1-6, with 7 bases aligning to TRBD1. Germline CDR1 PRHDT, CDR2 FYEKMQ (reference sequence). Trimming took 5 bases from V and 0 from J; bases not matched to a gene: 10. CDR3 length: 18 amino acids. The CDR3 here is CASSNKRQGSSYNSPLHF. As DNA, the CDR3 is TGTGCCAGCAGCAACAAGCGACAGGGTAGCTCCTATAATTCACCCCTCCACTTT.

The chain employs TRBV6-5 and TRBJ2-7, with D unclear. CDR1 is MNHEY, CDR2 SVGAGI, per germline. The CDR3 totals 13 residues. V was shortened by 6 bases and J by 7 bases, with 16 bases between the two germline ends. The CDR3 nucleotides are TGTGCCAGCAGGCTCGGACGGAGAGGAGAGCAGTACTTC. This encodes CASRLGRRGEQYF.

This rearrangement joins TRBV11-2 to TRBJ2-3; 13 bases line up with TRBD2. The CDR3 has 17 residues. With V trimmed by 5 bases and J by 1 base, 6 bases remained unmatched. The germline gives CDR1 SGHAT, CDR2 FQNNGV. The CDR3 bases are TGTGCCAGCAGCATCGCAGGGACTAGCGGGGGCACAGATACGCAGTATTTT. This codes for CASSIAGTSGGTDTQYF.

J is TRBJ1-2 and V is TRBV29-1; possible D gene TRBD1, 5 bases. CDR1 and CDR2 (germline): SQVTM, ANQGSEA. Trimming removed 3 bases at V and 0 bases at J, with 8 bases between. The length of the CDR3 is 13 residues. This CDR3 is CSVETAANYGYTF. Written as DNA, the CDR3 is TGCAGCGTTGAGACAGCCGCTAACTATGGCTACACCTTC.

The rearrangement links TRBV5-5 to TRBJ1-2; 7 nucleotides align to TRBD1. The CDR3 sequence is 13 residues long. With V trimmed by 4 bases and J by 8 bases, 8 bases remained unmatched. Germline CDR1 is SGHKS and CDR2 is YYEKEE (reference sequence). The CDR3 sequence: CASSRPQGDGYTF. In DNA form, the CDR3 reads TGTGCCAGCAGCCGGCCCCAGGGGGACGGCTACACCTTC.

CDR3 in amino acids: CASSQPGVRAPNTEAFF. CDR3 bases: TGCGCCAGCAGCCAACCAGGGGTTCGCGCCCCGAACACTGAAGCTTTCTTT. This rearrangement joins TRBV4-1 to TRBJ1-1; tentative D call: TRBD1 (6 bases). Germline CDR1 and CDR2: MGHRA and YSYEKL. The CDR3 runs to 17 residues. The V and J ends lost 2 bases and 1 base respectively, with 17 bases between them.

This chain links TRBV7-9 with TRBJ1-2; D might be TRBD1 (6 bases). CDR1 and CDR2 from the germline V gene are SEHNR and FQNEAQ (reference sequence). CDR3 length: 15 amino acids. V lost 5 bases and J 6 bases, leaving 19 bases between the germline ends. CDR3 amino acids: CASSDNWESGDGYTF. In DNA, the CDR3 is TGTGCCAGCAGCGATAACTGGGAGTCAGGGGATGGCTACACCTTC. The variable domain in full, completed from reference TRBV7-9 and TRBJ1-2, reads DTGVSQNPRHKITKRGQNVTFRCDPISEHNRLYWYRQTLGQGPEFLTYFQNEAQLEKSRLLSDRFSAERPKGSFSTLEIQRTEQGDSAMYLCASSDNWESGDGYTFGSGTRLTVV.

The V and J genes are TRBV7-6 and TRBJ1-1, with D possibly being TRBD1 (6 bases). Germline loops: CDR1 SGHVS, CDR2 FNYEAQ. The ends were cut back, 5 bases at V and 1 base at J, with 8 bases in the middle. The length of the CDR3 is 13 residues. The CDR3 reads CASSAGQNTEAFF. CDR3 in DNA: TGTGCCAGCAGCGCGGGACAGAACACTGAAGCTTTCTTT.

This chain connects TRBV18 to TRBJ2-7; D unclear. This CDR3 has 15 amino acids. The V gene lost 3 bases and the J gene lost 0 bases, with 12 bases spanning the gap. Germline lookup yields CDR1 KGHSH and CDR2 LQKENI. The CDR3 is CASSPSEPFSYEQYF. The CDR3 DNA follows: TGTGCCAGCTCACCCAGCGAGCCCTTCTCCTACGAGCAGTACTTC. Full variable domain (remainder filled in from reference TRBV18 and TRBJ2-7): NAGVMQNPRHLVRRRGQEARLRCSPMKGHSHVYWYRQLPEEGLKFMVYLQKENIIDESGMPKERFSAEFPKEGPSILRIQQVVRGDSAAYFCASSPSEPFSYEQYFGPGTRLTVT.

The chain carries TRBV3-1 (or the pseudogene TRBV3-2) and TRBJ2-5; D might be TRBD1 or TRBD2, each matching 5 bases. Germline CDR1 and CDR2: LGHDT and YNNKEL (reference sequence). The CDR3 extends over 18 amino acids. Trimming left V 0 bases short and J 2 bases short, with 19 bases between. CDR3 sequence: CASSQDGGWTKTQETQYF. The CDR3 DNA is TGTGCCAGCAGCCAAGATGGGGGATGGACAAAAACACAAGAGACCCAGTACTTC.

The CDR3 loop is CASSQGLAVSYNEQFF. CDR3 DNA: TGCGCCAGCAGCCAAGGGCTAGCGGTTTCCTACAATGAGCAGTTCTTC. This chain joins TRBV4-3 and TRBJ2-1; 7 bases fit TRBD2. The CDR3 sequence is 16 residues long. The germline V gene has CDR1 LGHNA and CDR2 YSLEER. V trimming: 1 base; J trimming: 1 base; junction bases outside the gene matches: 4.